In its sample, the clone carrying this T cell receptor beta chain was seen many times. Its antigen remains unknown. It was template switching that added a universal primer site, and there were unique molecular identifiers on the cDNA. TCRdb used MiXCR to reprocess the 5' RACE reads, holding one entry per CDR3 protein. The sample carries fewer than 800,000 distinct CDR3 sequences, roughly 6.6% recorded once. The data were obtained in a study of identical twins. Overall study findings and caveats: Surplus twin overlap in beta out-of-frame sequences was less pronounced.

Trimming pared 1 base from V and 2 bases from J, leaving 8 bases between. The germline V gene has CDR1 MGHRA and CDR2 YSYEKL. The CDR3 covers 14 residues. This same sample was also part of a study on yellow fever vaccine responses in identical twins.

The chain is built from TRBV4-1 and TRBJ1-1; a possible D gene is TRBD1 (6 bases). The sample taken for sequencing was PBMCs. The sequence derives from a woman aged 18-35 years in good health. CDR3 residues: CASSQARGNTEAFF. CDR3 DNA sequence: TGCGCCAGCAGCCAAGCCAGGGGCAACACTGAAGCTTTCTTT.